These T cell receptor beta chains were read from a single sample in a study of blood T cell repertoires in COVID-19. Assay used: immunoSEQ multiplex PCR; TCRdb lists only in-frame clones, some missing. Seen here are 90,000 to 120,000 clones, 80% to 90% observed once, and the top ten hold under 5.5%. The sequencing input was peripheral blood. All receptors derive from a middle-aged man with active or convalescent COVID-19. The CDR3 runs from the conserved cysteine through the conserved F or W. D genes are given only for firm matches. Rows give clone size only sometimes, using once, few, many, or a class for an expanded clone.

NA	TRBD1	TRBV19	TRBJ2-7	TGTGCCAGTGGACAGGGGGCGGGGTACGAGCAGTACTTC	CASGQGAGYEQYF
once	TRBD1	TRBV28	TRBJ1-3	TGTGCCAGCAGTTTATCACAGGGGGCGATTGGAAACACCATATATTTT	CASSLSQGAIGNTIYF
NA	NA	TRBV6-5	TRBJ1-4	TGTGCCAGCAGTAGACAGGAATCGGGTGAAAAACTGTTTTTT	CASSRQESGEKLFF
NA	TRBD2	TRBV18	TRBJ2-7	TGTGCCAGCTCCCCCCCGGGACTAGCGGGAGACGAGCAGTACTTC	CASSPPGLAGDEQYF
once	TRBD2	TRBV5-1	TRBJ2-2	TGCGCCAGCAGCCAGCAACCCGCGGGAGGCTCCAACACCGGGGAGCTGTTTTTT	CASSQQPAGGSNTGELFF
NA	TRBD1	TRBV28	TRBJ1-2	TGTGCCAGCAGTTGGGACAGGGGGACCTCTATGGCCGGCTACACCTTC	CASSWDRGTSMAGYTF
NA	NA	TRBV3-1/TRBV3-2	TRBJ2-3	TGTGCCAGCAGCCAACGTAGAGATACGCAGTATTTT	CASSQRRDTQYF
few	NA	TRBV28	TRBJ2-7	TGTGCCAGCACCCAGATGGGAACAGGAACCTACGAGCAGTACTTC	CASTQMGTGTYEQYF
NA	TRBD2	TRBV19	TRBJ2-2	TGTGCCAGCACTATTGGCGGAGGGAGGGTAGGCGGGGAGCTGTTTTTT	CASTIGGGRVGGELFF
NA	TRBD1	TRBV28	TRBJ1-4	TGTGCCAGCAGTTCCCCGACAGGGACTAATGAAAAACTGTTTTTT	CASSSPTGTNEKLFF
once	NA	TRBV19	TRBJ1-5	TGTGCCAGTAGTATCGCAGGAGATCAAGGGGCCCAGCATTTT	CASSIAGDQGAQHF
NA	TRBD1	TRBV7-9	TRBJ2-3	TGTGCCAGCAGGAACCAGGGGGCACACCGACACTCTAGCACAGATACGCAGTATTTT	CASRNQGAHRHSSTDTQYF
NA	NA	TRBV20-1	TRBJ2-7	TGCAGTGCTAGTCGGCCCCGGGGAAGTTTGTACGAGCAGTACTTC	CSASRPRGSLYEQYF
NA	NA	TRBV11-2	TRBJ2-5	TGTGCCAGCAGCTTAGATCGTCAGATCATGTACCAAGAGACCCAGTACTTC	CASSLDRQIMYQETQYF
NA	TRBD1	TRBV19	TRBJ1-6	TGTGCCAGTAGTACCTTCGCAGGGACAGTCTATAATTCACCCCTCCACTTT	CASSTFAGTVYNSPLHF
NA	NA	TRBV20-1	TRBJ1-2	TGCAGTGCTAGCCAGGGGAATGGCTACACCTTC	CSASQGNGYTF
NA	TRBD1	TRBV11-2	TRBJ2-5	TGTGCCAGCAGCTCTAGACAGGGAGCATCGGAAGAGACCCAGTACTTC	CASSSRQGASEETQYF
once	NA	TRBV19	TRBJ1-4	TGTGCCAGTAGTACCCTAGGGGTACTTAATGAAAAACTGTTTTTT	CASSTLGVLNEKLFF
NA	NA	TRBV5-6	TRBJ2-1	TGTGCCAGCAGCTTGGCCGGCTCCTACAATGAGCAGTTCTTC	CASSLAGSYNEQFF
NA	NA	TRBV5-4	TRBJ2-2	TGTGCCAGCCGGGGGGCGAGCACCGGGGAGCTGTTTTTT	CASRGASTGELFF
NA	NA	TRBV18	TRBJ1-1	TGTGCCAGCTCACCAGAAATAGGGACTGGTTCAGCTTTCTTT	CASSPEIGTGSAFF
NA	NA	TRBV6-5	TRBJ1-2	TGTGCCAGCAGTTACTCGGGGGCAGTAGGCTACACCTTC	CASSYSGAVGYTF
NA	NA	TRBV2	TRBJ2-7	TGTGCCAGCAACGACTTGAGATACGAGCAGTACTTC	CASNDLRYEQYF
NA	NA	TRBV27	TRBJ2-1	TGTGCCAGCAGCTCCCTCCTAGCGCGGGCTTCCTACAATGAGCAGTTCTTC	CASSSLLARASYNEQFF
NA	NA	TRBV15	TRBJ2-1	TGTGCCACCAGCCGATACCTAGGTAACAATGAGCAGTTCTTC	CATSRYLGNNEQFF
NA	TRBD2	TRBV2	TRBJ2-3	TGTGCCAGCAGCTCCGGACTAGCGGGAGGGCCGGATACGCAGTATTTT	CASSSGLAGGPDTQYF
NA	TRBD2	TRBV18	TRBJ2-1	TGTGCCAGCTCAACCCCCGGGGGGAGAATTCTAGGGAATGAGCAGTTCTTC	CASSTPGGRILGNEQFF
NA	NA	TRBV3-1/TRBV3-2	TRBJ2-1	TGTGCCAGCAGCCAATCTGAGGAGCAGTTCTTC	CASSQSEEQFF
NA	NA	TRBV28	TRBJ1-5	TGTGCCAGCAGTTTATTGACAGGTTATAGCAATCAGCCCCAGCATTTT	CASSLLTGYSNQPQHF
NA	NA	TRBV28	TRBJ1-2	TGTGCCAGCTTTCCGGGTGCGGGCGCGAGGGGCTACACCTTC	CASFPGAGARGYTF
NA	TRBD1	TRBV2	TRBJ1-4	TGTGCCAGCAGTGATAGGACAGGCGTTGAAAAACTGTTTTTT	CASSDRTGVEKLFF
NA	TRBD2	TRBV10-2	TRBJ2-7	TGCGCCAGCACCCAGACTAGCGGGGGCGAGCAGTACTTC	CASTQTSGGEQYF
NA	NA	TRBV3-1/TRBV3-2	TRBJ1-2	TGTGCCAGCAGCCAAGATTATGCCATAACCAGACCAACAGGGAACTATGGCTACACCTTC	CASSQDYAITRPTGNYGYTF
NA	TRBD1	TRBV28	TRBJ1-2	TGTGCCAGCAGACCCGGACAGGCCTCTGGGGTTTATGGCTACACCTTC	CASRPGQASGVYGYTF
NA	NA	TRBV12-3/TRBV12-4	TRBJ1-1	TGTGCCAGCAGTCTACTGTTGAACACTGAAGCTTTCTTT	CASSLLLNTEAFF
NA	NA	TRBV5-1	TRBJ1-4	TGCGCCAGCAGCTTACAGGGCCCTACTAATGAAAAACTGTTTTTT	CASSLQGPTNEKLFF
NA	TRBD1	TRBV19	TRBJ1-1	TGTGCCAGTAGTATAGTTACAGGGGGTATGAACACTGAAGCTTTCTTT	CASSIVTGGMNTEAFF
NA	TRBD1	TRBV10-3	TRBJ1-5	TGTGCCATCAGTGACGTTGACAGGGGTAGCAATCAGCCCCAGCATTTT	CAISDVDRGSNQPQHF
NA	TRBD1	TRBV10-3	TRBJ1-1	TGTGCCATCAGCGGACAGGGGCGGGGTGAAGCTTTCTTT	CAISGQGRGEAFF
NA	TRBD2	TRBV7-2	TRBJ2-3	TGTGCCAGCAGCCAGCGACTAGCGGGGAACACAGATACGCAGTATTTT	CASSQRLAGNTDTQYF
NA	NA	TRBV28	TRBJ1-4	TGTGCCAGCCGAAAATCAAGACAGCCTAGAAACGAAAAACTGTTTTTT	CASRKSRQPRNEKLFF
NA	NA	TRBV28	TRBJ2-1	TGTGCCAGCAGTACCCCAGGGGTCAATGAGCAGTTCTTC	CASSTPGVNEQFF
NA	TRBD2	TRBV7-9	TRBJ2-1	TGTGCCAGCAGCTCAAGCGGGAGTTACGGGGGGGAGCAGTTCTTC	CASSSSGSYGGEQFF
NA	NA	TRBV18	TRBJ2-5	TGTGCCAGCTCGTCTAATCAAGAGACCCAGTACTTC	CASSSNQETQYF
NA	NA	TRBV19	TRBJ1-5	TGTGCCAGTTCGGCGTTCGTTATCGGGAGACAGAGCAATCAGCCCCAGCATTTT	CASSAFVIGRQSNQPQHF
NA	NA	TRBV2	TRBJ1-2	TGTGCCAGCAGTGACCGCGCCAGGGATGGCTACACCTTC	CASSDRARDGYTF
NA	TRBD1	TRBV5-4	TRBJ1-1	TGTGCCAGCAGCAACCGGGACAGGCTGAACACTGAAGCTTTCTTT	CASSNRDRLNTEAFF
NA	TRBD1	TRBV11-2	TRBJ2-1	TGTGCCAGCAGCTTCGGGACAGGGGGAAGCAATGAGCAGTTCTTC	CASSFGTGGSNEQFF
NA	NA	TRBV20-1	TRBJ2-1	TGCAGTGCTAGACAGGTTAATGAGCAGTTCTTC	CSARQVNEQFF
once	NA	TRBV27	TRBJ2-3	TGTGCCAGCAGTCCGCGACGGGGCACAGATACGCAGTATTTT	CASSPRRGTDTQYF
NA	NA	TRBV27	TRBJ1-5	TGTGCCAGCAGCCCACAGGGTAATAGTCAGCCCCAGCATTTT	CASSPQGNSQPQHF
NA	TRBD1	TRBV6-6	TRBJ1-2	TGTGCCAGCAGTTCAGGGGGCGCGGGAGACTATGGCTACACCTTC	CASSSGGAGDYGYTF
NA	NA	TRBV28	TRBJ1-1	TGTGCCAGCAGTTTAAGGGCCAGGGGAGCTTTCTTT	CASSLRARGAFF
NA	TRBD2	TRBV27	TRBJ2-7	TGTGCCAGCAGTTTAGGACTAGCGGATACCTACGAGCAGTACTTC	CASSLGLADTYEQYF